This is a list of T cell receptor beta chains from one sample in a study of shared clonotypes between healthy human individuals. Assay used: immunoSEQ multiplex PCR; TCRdb lists only in-frame clones, some missing. The sample gives millions of clones, about 95% of which show up once; 0.9% to 1.4% is in the top ten. Input material: naive CD8+ T cells sorted from blood. These TCRs come from a man younger than 30 in good health. The CDR3 runs from the conserved cysteine through the conserved F or W. A D gene is named only where the DNA matches it firmly. Only some rows state a clone size, as once, few, many or a class for expanded clones.

D gene | J gene | clone size | V gene | CDR3 DNA | CDR3 protein
. | TRBJ1-5 | once | TRBV19 | TGTGCCAGTAGTCCCGGAGGAGTAGGCAATCAGCCCCAGCATTTT | CASSPGGVGNQPQHF
. | TRBJ2-1 | . | TRBV10-2 | TGCGCCAGCAGGGTCGGGATTTTTCCCAATGAGCAGTTCTTC | CASRVGIFPNEQFF
. | TRBJ2-3 | . | TRBV9 | TGTGCCAGCAGCGCCCCGACCGTCGGACCGCAGTATTTT | CASSAPTVGPQYF
. | TRBJ2-7 | . | TRBV5-4 | TGTGCCAGCAGCTTAGGGGGGATCTACGAGCAGTACTTC | CASSLGGIYEQYF
. | TRBJ1-1 | . | TRBV15 | TGTGCCACCAGCAGACGAGCAGGGGTTATCACTGAAGCTTTCTTT | CATSRRAGVITEAFF
. | TRBJ2-7 | once | TRBV28 | TGTGCCAGCGCTCCCCGGACTTACTACGAGCAGTACTTC | CASAPRTYYEQYF
. | TRBJ2-7 | . | TRBV5-6 | TGTGCCAGCAGCTTGACAGAAGTGGACTACGAGCAGTACTTC | CASSLTEVDYEQYF
. | TRBJ2-2 | . | TRBV6-5 | TGTGCCAGCAGTCCGGTGGCGGCCGGGGAGCTGTTTTTT | CASSPVAAGELFF
. | TRBJ1-3 | . | TRBV9 | TGTGCCAGCAGCGTAGCGGACGCATCAGGAAACACCATATATTTT | CASSVADASGNTIYF
. | TRBJ2-5 | once | TRBV7-9 | TGTGCCAGCAGCTTAGCCCTGGCGGGCTCGGCAGGGGAGACCCAGTACTTC | CASSLALAGSAGETQYF
. | TRBJ2-7 | . | TRBV7-9 | TGTGCCAGCACCCGGGGCCCAGAGCGCTCCTACGAGCAGTACTTC | CASTRGPERSYEQYF
. | TRBJ2-7 | once | TRBV6-4 | TGTGCCGGCACCAACCGGGAAGACGAGCAGTACTTC | CAGTNREDEQYF
. | TRBJ1-1 | few | TRBV5-1 | TGCGCCAGCAGCTTCGGACAGAACACTGAAGCTTTCTTT | CASSFGQNTEAFF
TRBD2 | TRBJ2-7 | once | TRBV27 | TGTGCCAGCAGTTCCTCAGGGACTATAGGCGAGCAGTACTTC | CASSSSGTIGEQYF
TRBD1 | TRBJ2-7 | few | TRBV19 | TGTGCCAGTAGTACGGGACAGAACTACGAGCAGTACTTC | CASSTGQNYEQYF
. | TRBJ2-4 | once | TRBV28 | TGTGCCAGCAGTCCCGAAAAATCCTATTTGGACATTCAGTACTTC | CASSPEKSYLDIQYF
. | TRBJ1-5 | . | TRBV27 | TGTGCCAGCAGCCCAATCCGGTCCGGAAGCAATCAGCCCCAGCATTTT | CASSPIRSGSNQPQHF
. | TRBJ2-2 | few | TRBV19 | TGTGCCAGTAGTATAGGTAGTACCGGGGAGCTGTTTTTT | CASSIGSTGELFF
TRBD1 | TRBJ2-2 | . | TRBV29-1 | TGCAGCGGGGACAGGGAGGGGGAGCTGTTTTTT | CSGDREGELFF
TRBD1 | TRBJ2-7 | . | TRBV27 | TGTGCCAGCAGTATCCGGGACAGGGGGTACGAGCAGTACTTC | CASSIRDRGYEQYF
. | TRBJ1-1 | . | TRBV4-1 | TGCGCCAGCCAAGATGGGGGACGCGCGGAAGCTTTCTTT | CASQDGGRAEAFF
TRBD2 | TRBJ2-5 | . | TRBV7-9 | TGTGCCAGCAGCTCGTTAGCGGGAGGGCAAGAGACCCAGTACTTC | CASSSLAGGQETQYF